This T cell receptor (beta chain) was recorded in a study of T-cell reconstitution after alpha-beta-depleted transplantation in children. Findings and limits, study-wide: Reported findings indicate that, about two months after transplant, alpha-beta T cells came from several hundred expanded clones, which were derived from non-depleted graft cells. Diversity and T-cell counts at one year after transplant derived mostly from new T cells.

V shed 1 base and J 3 bases; nucleotides not matched to a gene: 10. The CDR3 runs to 18 residues. Points on this clonotype: What it binds is unknown.

Molecular barcoding with unique molecular identifiers was used for the TCRbeta library. TCRdb independently ran MiXCR on the PCR reads; one entry per CDR3 protein. The table lists some 450,000 distinct CDR3 sequences, approximately 42% of them singletons, with 27% in the top ten. Here the sequenced sample was PBMCs, taken before TCRalphabeta/CD19-depleted stem cell transplant. This receptor was taken from a girl aged 2-10 years with aplastic anemia, due to receive a stem cell transplant. The rearrangement uses TRBV12-3 or TRBV12-4 and TRBJ2-2; 8 bases align to TRBD2. The CDR3 spells CASSLVSGASRDTGELFF. The CDR3 DNA reads as TGTGCCAGCAGTTTAGTTAGCGGGGCCTCCCGGGACACCGGGGAGCTGTTTTTT.